What follows is one T cell receptor (beta chain) and its context. Its antigen is currently unknown. Trimming took 0 bases from V and 5 from J, leaving 10 bases between them. This CDR3 comprises 14 residues. Germline V gene data show CDR1 as KGHSY and CDR2 as FQNENV. The data belong to a study of CD8 T cells in Susac syndrome. Overall study findings and caveats: The study found that Susac CD8+ clonal expansion peaked in TEMRA cells and active patients.

Random hexamers primed reverse transcription of 0.5 to 1 ug RNA. TCRdb ran MiXCR on the immunoSEQ multiplex PCR reads and lists one entry per CDR3 protein. The sample records about 100,000 distinct CDR3 sequences, nearly 97% being singletons. The receptor was derived from a human donor with Susac syndrome. J is TRBJ1-1 and V is TRBV16; D call uncertain. Sequenced: CD8+ T cells from PBMCs. Here the CDR3 reads CASSQSGRGTEAFF. In DNA form, the CDR3 reads TGTGCCAGCAGCCAATCAGGACGAGGGACTGAAGCTTTCTTT.